The sequence of this T cell receptor beta chain was determined in a study of blood T cell repertoires in COVID-19. The CDR3 length is 15 residues. The germline V gene has CDR1 GTSNPN and CDR2 SVGIG (reference sequence). V lost 2 bases, J lost 5 bases, and 18 bases lay in between. Assay used: immunoSEQ multiplex PCR; TCRdb lists only in-frame clones, some missing. The table includes about 140,000 clones, over 60% detected once. The sample comprised peripheral blood. The receptor was derived from an elderly woman with active or convalescent COVID-19. V usage is TRBV30 and J usage is TRBJ1-1, with D possibly matching TRBD1 (5 bases). This chain's CDR3 is CAWSPARSRVTEAFF. The DNA for the CDR3 is TGTGCCTGGAGTCCCGCAAGGTCCAGGGTAACTGAAGCTTTCTTT.